This entry features one T cell receptor beta chain sequence. The antigen is undetermined. The 5'RACE method, run with constant-segment primers, produced TCR alpha and TCR beta cDNA libraries (carrying sample barcodes and UMIs). TCRdb called the 5' RACE reads again in MiXCR, with one record for every CDR3 protein. The profile shows 140,000 or so distinct CDR3 sequences, less than 20% of them singletons. The source of the sample is a study of T-cell memory formation after mild COVID-19. Study summary: TCR clusters showed largely donor specificity. Study observations and caveats: The study detected some responding clones in pre-infection memory, suggesting cross-reactive memory joined.

The sequencing sample was made of PBMCs or a T cell subset sorted from them (not recorded which). This receptor was obtained from an adult woman who had mild COVID-19 (a few samples of this study predate the infection). Cell type and time point are not known.

CDR3 coding DNA: TGTGCCAGCAGCTTGTATCCCACTAGCACAGATACGCAGTATTTT. As protein: CASSLYPTSTDTQYF. The chain uses TRBV7-3 and TRBJ2-3; D not certain. Per germline, CDR1 SGHTA and CDR2 FQGTGA. CDR3 length equals 15 residues. V dropped 3 bases and J dropped 0 bases, with 10 bases sitting between them.